A single sample gave rise to the 18 T cell receptor beta chains below, sequenced in a study of T cells in Graves' hyperthyroidism and ophthalmopathy. Authors of the study amplified TCR beta CDR3 regions from RNA transcripts. First-round RT-PCR targeting the TCR CDR3 was performed with the HTBI primer set. TCRdb re-analysed the multiplex PCR reads in MiXCR, keeping a single row per CDR3 protein. This table holds about 270,000 distinct CDR3 sequences, 20% to 25% found once. Sequencing input: blood. The receptor set was obtained from a man under 40 with Graves' ophthalmopathy.

This clonotype was observed at least ten times. This chain uses TRBV2 with TRBJ2-7; no clear D gene. Trimming took 3 bases from V and 0 from J, leaving 3 bases between them. The CDR3 has 12 amino acids. The germline V gene encodes CDR1 SNHLY and CDR2 FYNNEI. The CDR3 region is CASSDLSYEQYF. The DNA of the CDR3 is TGTGCCAGCAGTGACCTCTCCTACGAGCAGTACTTC.

This clonotype appeared many times. The chain combines TRBV20-1 with TRBJ2-3; D possibly uses TRBD1 or TRBD2 (5 bases each). CDR1 is DFQATT, CDR2 SNEGSKA, per germline (reference sequence). The CDR3 length is 13 residues. Trimming removed 0 bases at V and 6 bases at J, with 10 bases between. The CDR3 is CSARDTWGDTQYF. In DNA, the CDR3 is TGCAGTGCTAGAGATACCTGGGGGGATACGCAGTATTTT.

This clonotype was observed a handful of times. The chain combines TRBV30 with TRBJ2-2; the match to TRBD1 covers 7 bases. V gave up 0 bases and J gave up 5 bases; unmatched junction bases: 9. Germline lookup yields CDR1 GTSNPN and CDR2 SVGIG (reference sequence). CDR3 length: 16 residues. CDR3 nucleotide sequence: TGTGCCTGGAGTGTACGGTGGCAGGGGGTGACCGGGGAGCTGTTTTTT. Translated, it gives CAWSVRWQGVTGELFF.

The chain uses TRBV27 and TRBJ2-7, with D unresolved. Looked up from germline, CDR1 is MNHEY and CDR2 is SMNVEV (reference sequence). Trimming left V 7 bases short and J 5 bases short, with 9 bases between. This CDR3 has 11 amino acids. The CDR3 nucleotides are TGTGCCAGCATCTGGACGGACGAGCAGTACTTC. It yields the protein CASIWTDEQYF.

V and J are TRBV9 and TRBJ2-3, with D possibly matching TRBD2 (5 bases). V shed 4 bases and J shed 1 base, with 16 bases lying between them. The CDR3 runs 16 residues. From germline, CDR1 is SGDLS and CDR2 YYNGEE. The CDR3 sequence is CASSPWAGSGTDTQYF. The CDR3 nucleotides are TGTGCCAGCAGCCCCTGGGCGGGTAGCGGCACAGATACGCAGTATTTT.

A note on this clonotype: A much larger clonotype is one base distant, so this may be a read error. The V call is TRBV28, the J call TRBJ2-1, with D possibly TRBD2 on 6 matching bases. Germline lookup yields CDR1 MDHEN and CDR2 SYDVKM. This CDR3 is 13 amino acids long. V dropped 4 bases and J dropped 4 bases, with 8 bases sitting between them. The DNA for the CDR3 is TGTGCCAGCAGTTCCGGGGGATACAATGAGCAGTTCTTC. Its protein is CASSSGGYNEQFF.

Ten or more counts support this clonotype. The rearrangement joins TRBV7-3 to TRBJ2-1, with 10 bases matching TRBD2. Germline CDR1 SGHTA, CDR2 FQGTGA. V shed 5 bases and J 4 bases; nucleotides not matched to a gene: 8. The CDR3 has 16 amino acids. In DNA, the CDR3 is TGTGCCAGCAGCCGTACCGGGACTAGCGCATACAATGAGCAGTTCTTC. Amino acids: CASSRTGTSAYNEQFF.

J is TRBJ1-3 and V is TRBV11-3; the D is unclear. The ends were cut back, 3 bases at V and 3 bases at J, with 9 bases in the middle. CDR1 is SGHNT and CDR2 is YENEEA in the germline V gene. The length of the CDR3 is 14 residues. This CDR3 reads CASSLGLGGNTIYF. Here the CDR3 DNA reads TGTGCCAGCAGCTTGGGTTTAGGTGGAAACACCATATATTTT.

The chain couples TRBV7-8 to TRBJ2-2; TRBD1 matches at 9 bases. After removal of 5 bases from V and 6 bases from J, the junction contained 10 bases not matched to a gene. This CDR3 region has 16 residues. Germline CDR1 is SGHVS and CDR2 is FQNEAQ. The CDR3 protein is CASSPPGQGGSGELFF. CDR3 nucleotides: TGTGCCAGCAGCCCGCCGGGACAGGGTGGGTCCGGGGAGCTGTTTTTT. The whole variable domain, filled in from reference TRBV7-8 and TRBJ2-2, reads GAGVSQSPRYKVAKRGQDVALRCDPISGHVSLFWYQQALGQGPEFLTYFQNEAQLDKSGLPSDRFFAERPEGSVSTLKIQRTQQEDSAVYLCASSPPGQGGSGELFFGEGSRLTVL.

The sample holds many counts of this clonotype. The chain employs TRBV16 and TRBJ2-1; no firm D call. Trimming shortened V by 0 bases and J by 8 bases, and 5 bases separated the two germline ends. Germline V gene lookup returns CDR1 KGHSY and CDR2 FQNENV. The CDR3 has 12 amino acids. CDR3 in DNA: TGTGCCAGCAGCCAATCGTTCTATGAGCAGTTCTTC. Translated: CASSQSFYEQFF.

This clonotype was observed many times. J is TRBJ1-2 and V is TRBV20-1; the D gene is possibly TRBD1 (5 bases). CDR1 and CDR2 from the germline V gene are DFQATT and SNEGSKA (reference sequence). Trimming removed 0 bases at V and 0 bases at J, with 20 bases between. The CDR3 covers 18 residues. The CDR3, as DNA: TGCAGTGCTAGAGATTGGCGCAGGGCGAGGGGCACTAACTATGGCTACACCTTC. Protein: CSARDWRRARGTNYGYTF.

The chain joins TRBV6-1 to TRBJ2-6, with D perhaps assigned TRBD1 or TRBD2 (5 bases each). V dropped 6 bases and J dropped 2 bases, with 23 bases sitting between them. CDR1 MNHNS and CDR2 SASEGT come from the germline V gene. The CDR3 covers 19 residues. CDR3 bases: TGTGCCAGCAGGGGAGCCAAAGAAAGGGGACCCGCTGGGGCCAACGTCCTGACTTTC. The encoded protein is CASRGAKERGPAGANVLTF.

This chain links TRBV11-2 with TRBJ2-1; perhaps D is TRBD1 or TRBD2 (6 bases each). This CDR3 region has 16 residues. Per germline, CDR1 SGHAT and CDR2 FQNNGV. Trimming stripped 5 bases from V and 2 bases from J, with 16 bases between. DNA for the CDR3: TGTGCCAGCAGCCCCACTTACGGGGGCCCCTACAATGAGCAGTTCTTC. Translated: CASSPTYGGPYNEQFF.

The sample holds many counts of this clonotype. The genes are TRBV3-1 and TRBJ2-5, with TRBD2 identical over 10 bases. Per the germline V gene, CDR1 is LGHDT and CDR2 is YNNKEL (reference sequence). The CDR3 covers 16 residues. Trimming removed 1 base from V and 5 bases from J; junction bases left unmatched: 7. The CDR3 reads CASSQGPSGSAETQYF. As DNA, the CDR3 is TGTGCCAGCAGCCAAGGTCCTAGCGGGAGCGCGGAGACCCAGTACTTC.

This clonotype was picked up a small number of times. V and J are TRBV12-3 or TRBV12-4 and TRBJ2-7; 11 bases are shared with TRBD2. Unmatched junction bases numbered 8, after V lost 6 bases and J lost 7 bases. The CDR3 spans 14 residues. CDR3 protein: CASRTGSGRGEQYF. DNA for the CDR3: TGTGCCAGCAGAACTGGTAGCGGGAGGGGGGAGCAGTACTTC.

The chain carries TRBV11-3 and TRBJ2-7; 15 nucleotides line up with TRBD2. The CDR3 loop spans 18 amino acids. The V gene end was trimmed by 4 bases and the J gene end by 2 bases; junction bases not matched to a gene: 9. The germline CDR1 and CDR2 sequences are SGHNT and YENEEA. In DNA form, the CDR3 reads TGTGCCAGCAGCTCGACCCATTGGACTAGCGGGAGGGCCTACGAGCAGTACTTC. The encoded protein is CASSSTHWTSGRAYEQYF. The variable domain in full, with the rest retrieved from reference TRBV11-3 and TRBJ2-7, is EAGVVQSPRYKIIEKKQPVAFWCNPISGHNTLYWYLQNLGQGPELLIRYENEEAVDDSQLPKDRFSAERLKGVDSTLKIQPAELGDSAVYLCASSSTHWTSGRAYEQYFGPGTRLTVT.

CDR3 DNA sequence: TGTGCCAGCAGTTTATTTACGGGGGCCGGCGGAGAGACCCAGTACTTC. Residues: CASSLFTGAGGETQYF. The chain carries TRBV12-3 or TRBV12-4 and TRBJ2-5; tentatively, D is TRBD1 or TRBD2 (6 bases each). The CDR3 runs 16 residues. V gave up 2 bases and J gave up 4 bases, with 17 bases separating them.

V and J are TRBV18 and TRBJ2-1; 7 nucleotides align to TRBD1. Germline lookup yields CDR1 KGHSH and CDR2 LQKENI. The CDR3 contains 15 residues. V trimming: 0 bases; J trimming: 10 bases; junction bases outside the gene matches: 9. The CDR3 bases are TGTGCCAGCTCACCACCAAGGACAGGTTTCATCGAGCAGTTCTTC. Translated, it gives CASSPPRTGFIEQFF.